This T cell receptor (beta chain) was sequenced in a study of blood T cell repertoires in COVID-19. The overall study: Samples of COVID-19 (acute and convalescent) were obtained from the United States, Italy and Spain. T cells, B-cell-depleted T cells, or PBMCs supplied cDNA or gDNA.

In the original processing: Estimated nucleated cell counts came from reference gene primer amplification. This table comes from immunoSEQ multiplex PCR, and its TCRdb copy is limited to in-frame clones, with some not included. The DNA gave D and trimming, while V, J and clone size come from that table. The sample lists around 60,000 clones; approximately 80% were seen once. This CDR3 has 12 residues. From germline, CDR1 is LNHDA and CDR2 SQIVND (reference sequence). V lost 3 bases and J 6 bases, leaving 8 bases between the germline ends. Source material: peripheral blood. The TCR originated in a woman over 75 with acute or convalescent COVID-19. The chain is built from TRBV19 and TRBJ1-2; D is uncertain. CDR3 sequence: CASSMTGNGYTF. CDR3 in DNA: TGTGCCAGTAGTATGACGGGGAATGGCTACACCTTC. The full variable domain, with the rest looked up from reference TRBV19 and TRBJ1-2, is DGGITQSPKYLFRKEGQNVTLSCEQNLNHDAMYWYRQDPGQGLRLIYYSQIVNDFQKGDIAEGYSVSREKKESFPLTVTSAQKNPTAFYLCASSMTGNGYTFGSGTRLTVV.